Shown below are 14 T cell receptor beta chains from a single sample sequenced in a study of a mutant IDH1 vaccine in newly diagnosed glioma. Repertoires were generated with immunoSEQ multiplex PCR, while TCRdb's copy carries only in-frame clones and drops some. The table shows 60,000 to 75,000 clones, with under 90% occurring only once. Antigens of these TCRs are unknown. Specified time point: week 11, during vaccination. Vaccine doses each comprised 300 ug of mutant IDH1 20-mer peptide, with topical imiquimod. This material consisted of PBMCs, taken from a glioma patient whose treatment included an IDH1 peptide vaccine. The receptors were gathered from a young man with glioma.

This clone was picked up one time. The chain employs TRBV5-1 and TRBJ2-2; D is uncertain. The CDR3 runs 13 residues. Per the germline V gene, CDR1 is SGHRS and CDR2 is YFSETQ. The ends were cut back, 1 base at V and 5 bases at J, with 6 bases in the middle. DNA for the CDR3: TGCGCCAGCAGCTTGACCTCTACCGGGGAGCTGTTTTTT. This encodes CASSLTSTGELFF.

This clone was seen only a few times. The rearrangement uses TRBV7-3 and TRBJ2-6, with TRBD1 as a possible D gene (5 bases). Deletions cut 5 bases from V and 2 bases from J, with 7 bases between. Germline CDR1 and CDR2: SGHTA and FQGTGA. The CDR3 is 14 residues long. The CDR3: CASSPQAGANVLTF. The CDR3 nucleotides are TGTGCCAGCAGCCCACAGGCTGGGGCCAACGTCCTGACTTTC. The complete variable domain, with remaining parts taken from reference TRBV7-3 and TRBJ2-6, reads GAGVSQTPSNKVTEKGKYVELRCDPISGHTALYWYRQSLGQGPEFLIYFQGTGAADDSGLPNDRFFAVRPEGSVSTLKIQRTERGDSAVYLCASSPQAGANVLTFGAGSRLTVL.

V is TRBV19 and J is TRBJ2-3; D possibly uses TRBD1 or TRBD2 (5 bases each). The V end lost 4 bases, the J end lost 5 bases, and 10 bases lay between the germline ends. The CDR3 has 13 residues. The germline V gene encodes CDR1 LNHDA and CDR2 SQIVND (reference sequence). The CDR3 DNA is TGTGCCAGTAGTAGAGGGACGGGAGATACGCAGTATTTT. Translation gives CASSRGTGDTQYF.

The chain has TRBV28 and TRBJ2-3; the match to TRBD2 covers 8 bases. Germline-derived CDR1 and CDR2 are MDHEN and SYDVKM. The CDR3 consists of 15 residues. After removal of 3 bases from V and 4 bases from J, the junction contained 6 bases not matched to a gene. The CDR3 DNA reads as TGTGCCAGCAGTTTCCAGCGGGGGCCCCCAGATACGCAGTATTTT. This sequence encodes CASSFQRGPPDTQYF.

The chain combines TRBV5-1 with TRBJ2-1, with D tentatively TRBD1 (5 bases). There are 13 residues in the CDR3. Deletions cut 2 bases from V and 4 bases from J, with 7 bases between. CDR1 SGHRS and CDR2 YFSETQ come from the germline V gene. CDR3 loop: CASSFDSYNEQFF. DNA of the CDR3: TGCGCCAGCAGCTTCGACAGTTACAATGAGCAGTTCTTC.

The rearrangement links TRBV7-2 to TRBJ1-2, with D tentatively TRBD1 (5 bases). The CDR3 totals 18 residues. CDR1 is SGHTA and CDR2 is FQGNSA in the germline V gene. Trimming shortened V by 5 bases and J by 2 bases, and 24 bases separated the two germline ends. The CDR3 sequence: CASSDSKGLSFENYGYTF. CDR3 bases: TGTGCCAGCAGCGATTCAAAGGGACTTTCCTTTGAGAACTATGGCTACACCTTC.

This rearrangement joins TRBV5-8 to TRBJ1-2, with 8 bases identical to TRBD1. This CDR3 region has 13 residues. The V segment lost 8 bases and the J segment 0 bases; nucleotides outside the gene matches: 3. Germline loops: CDR1 SGHTS, CDR2 YDEGEE. CDR3 nucleotides: TGTGCCAGTTGGACAGGGACTAACTATGGCTACACCTTC. Its translation is CASWTGTNYGYTF.

The J gene is TRBJ2-5, the V gene TRBV18; 13 nucleotides align to TRBD2. Germline V gene data show CDR1 as KGHSH and CDR2 as LQKENI. The CDR3 contains 17 residues. V gave up 6 bases and J gave up 4 bases; unmatched junction bases: 11. The CDR3 region has the DNA TGTGCCAGCTCGCCGACTAGCGGGGGGACCCCAAGAGAGACCCAGTACTTC. Translation gives CASSPTSGGTPRETQYF.

This clone has only one observation. The rearrangement joins TRBV9 to TRBJ2-3; D perhaps matches TRBD1 (5 bases). Germline CDR1 reads SGDLS; CDR2 reads YYNGEE. V dropped 0 bases and J dropped 1 base, with 12 bases sitting between them. The CDR3 spans 16 residues. The CDR3 region has the DNA TGTGCCAGCAGCGTAGCAGGGCGCTGGGGCACAGATACGCAGTATTTT. This translates into CASSVAGRWGTDTQYF.

This chain joins TRBV9 and TRBJ2-3; no definite D call. The CDR3 has 15 amino acids. Germline-derived CDR1 and CDR2 are SGDLS and YYNGEE. V lost 0 bases and J lost 2, with 10 bases in between. The CDR3, as DNA: TGTGCCAGCAGCGTAGAGGGTCTTTTCACAGATACGCAGTATTTT. Residues: CASSVEGLFTDTQYF. The full variable domain, in which reference TRBV9 and TRBJ2-3 provide the parts outside the CDR3, is DSGVTQTPKHLITATGQRVTLRCSPRSGDLSVYWYQQSLDQGLQFLIQYYNGEERAKGNILERFSAQQFPDLHSELNLSSLELGDSALYFCASSVEGLFTDTQYFGPGTRLTVL.

This clone has only a few counts. The chain uses TRBV14 and TRBJ2-3; D is ambiguous. Germline V gives CDR1 SGHDN, CDR2 FVKESK. Trimming removed 1 base at V and 2 bases at J, with 10 bases between. The CDR3 length is 15 residues. CDR3 nucleotides: TGTGCCAGCAGCCAAGGTATCGGGCCCACAGATACGCAGTATTTT. Its protein is CASSQGIGPTDTQYF.

As DNA, the CDR3 is TGTGCCAGCAGGGGAGGGCTAGCTCAAGAGACCCAGTACTTC. It codes for CASRGGLAQETQYF. V is TRBV6-1 and J is TRBJ2-5; 7 nucleotides align to TRBD2. Losses at the gene ends were 6 bases for V and 2 bases for J; bases not matched to a gene: 6. Germline values: CDR1 MNHNS, CDR2 SASEGT. This CDR3 has 14 residues.

The chain carries TRBV7-2 and TRBJ2-5, with 12 bases that match TRBD2. From germline, CDR1 is SGHTA and CDR2 FQGNSA. The CDR3 is 16 amino acids. The V gene end was trimmed by 3 bases and the J gene end by 2 bases; junction bases not matched to a gene: 4. The CDR3 DNA reads TGTGCCAGCAGCTTGGCTAGCGGGGGGGTTCAAGAGACCCAGTACTTC. Translating it yields CASSLASGGVQETQYF.

In its sample, this clone ranks as medium-sized. The genes are TRBV11-2 and TRBJ2-5; no reliable D call. The CDR3 has 10 amino acids. V was trimmed by 8 bases and J by 8 bases, leaving 9 bases between them. The germline gives CDR1 SGHAT, CDR2 FQNNGV. CDR3 amino acids: CASGYSTQYF. The CDR3 DNA reads as TGTGCCAGCGGGTATAGCACCCAGTACTTC.